The 18 T cell receptor beta chains presented below share a single source sample, sequenced in a study of blood T cell repertoires in COVID-19. Here immunoSEQ multiplex PCR was the method, and the copy in TCRdb shows in-frame clones only, minus some. The sample gives about 110,000 clones, 71% of which show up once; about 0.85% is in the top ten. The sample taken for sequencing was peripheral blood. Receptors originate from a human donor with acute or convalescent COVID-19. The donor label of this sample is uncertain.

The gene calls are TRBV2 and TRBJ1-5; perhaps TRBD1 as D (6 bases). CDR3 length: 16 residues. Between the trimmed V and J ends, which lost 7 bases and 4 bases, there was a span of 20 bases. CDR1 is SNHLY and CDR2 is FYNNEI in the germline V gene. In DNA form, the CDR3 reads TGTGCCAGCACCGAGGACAGTCCTCAGCTAAATCAGCCCCAGCATTTT. Translated, it gives CASTEDSPQLNQPQHF.

The chain joins TRBV7-9 to TRBJ1-6; possibly TRBD1 for D (5 bases). V lost 7 bases to trimming and J lost 6 bases, with 13 bases between them. This CDR3 comprises 14 residues. Germline V lookup: CDR1 SEHNR, CDR2 FQNEAQ (reference sequence). The CDR3 DNA reads TGTGCCAGCACCGCGGGGGACGGTAATTCACCCCTCCACTTT. Encoded protein: CASTAGDGNSPLHF.

This chain joins TRBV5-6 and TRBJ1-2; perhaps TRBD1 as D (6 bases). The CDR3 has 15 amino acids. Germline V gene sequence: CDR1 SGHDT, CDR2 YYEEEE. V was cut by 0 bases and J by 2 bases, with 11 bases left in between. DNA for the CDR3: TGTGCCAGCAGCTTGGTTCCAGGGGCGAACTATGGCTACACCTTC. Translating gives CASSLVPGANYGYTF.

The chain is built from TRBV18 and TRBJ2-5; no firm D call. V lost 2 bases, J lost 2 bases, and 6 bases lay in between. Germline V gene lookup returns CDR1 KGHSH and CDR2 LQKENI. CDR3 size: 13 residues. As DNA, the CDR3 is TGTGCCAGCTCACCAGCCAGACAAGAGACCCAGTACTTC. Its protein is CASSPARQETQYF.

The chain is built from TRBV3-1 (or the pseudogene TRBV3-2) and TRBJ2-5, with a tentative D call TRBD2 (5 bases). Trimming pared 2 bases from V and 4 bases from J, leaving 14 bases between. The CDR3 contains 15 residues. The V gene's germline CDR1 is LGHDT and CDR2 YNNKEL (reference sequence). The CDR3 DNA follows: TGTGCCAGCAGCCAAATCCCGGGATACCGAGAGACCCAGTACTTC. Translating it yields CASSQIPGYRETQYF.

Judged by abundance, this clone is medium-sized. V and J are TRBV27 and TRBJ2-2; 12 bases match TRBD2. The J segment lost 5 bases and the V segment lost 3 bases, leaving 7 bases of the junction unmatched. The CDR3 contains 17 residues. Germline CDR1 reads MNHEY; CDR2 reads SMNVEV (reference sequence). The CDR3 is CASSFLLAGGRTGELFF. CDR3 nucleotides: TGTGCCAGCAGTTTTCTCCTAGCGGGGGGGCGAACCGGGGAGCTGTTTTTT.

This clone has more than one count but fewer than ten. The chain employs TRBV4-1 and TRBJ2-5, with 11 bases lining up with TRBD2. From germline, CDR1 is MGHRA and CDR2 YSYEKL. Trimming took 1 base from V and 5 from J; bases not matched to a gene: 9. The CDR3 spans 17 residues. CDR3 DNA sequence: TGCGCCAGCAGCCAAGGATTAGCGGGGGGGCCTGGGGAGACCCAGTACTTC. Translating gives CASSQGLAGGPGETQYF.

The V gene is TRBV7-2, the J gene TRBJ2-7; TRBD1 agrees at 9 bases. In germline, CDR1 is SGHTA, CDR2 FQGNSA. The V gene end was trimmed by 5 bases and the J gene end by 5 bases; junction bases not matched to a gene: 13. This CDR3 spans 16 amino acids. The CDR3 DNA follows: TGTGCCAGCAGCGTCCGGGACAGGGTCCGCCGGGACGAGCAGTACGTC. Translation: CASSVRDRVRRDEQYV.

The V and J genes are TRBV9 and TRBJ2-1; D is undetermined. Germline lookup yields CDR1 SGDLS and CDR2 YYNGEE. V was pared by 4 bases and J by 4 bases, with 9 bases between. CDR3 length: 13 residues. The CDR3 DNA reads TGTGCCAGCAGCCCAGATTTGTACAATGAGCAGTTCTTC. This translates into CASSPDLYNEQFF.

The J gene is TRBJ2-2, the V gene TRBV9; TRBD2 is a possible D gene (7 bases). Trimming shortened V by 3 bases and J by 0 bases, and 12 bases separated the two germline ends. Germline lookup yields CDR1 SGDLS and CDR2 YYNGEE. The CDR3 contains 16 residues. CDR3 coding DNA: TGTGCCAGCAGCGAAAGGGGGGGCGCGAACACCGGGGAGCTGTTTTTT. Translated, it gives CASSERGGANTGELFF.

The genes are TRBV12-3 or TRBV12-4 and TRBJ2-1; maybe TRBD2 (5 bases). V gave up 3 bases and J gave up 6 bases, with 9 bases separating them. CDR3 length: 13 amino acids. This CDR3 is CASSFVLANEQFF. CDR3 DNA sequence: TGTGCCAGCAGTTTTGTGCTAGCCAATGAGCAGTTCTTC.

V is TRBV9 and J is TRBJ2-2; perhaps TRBD2 as D (5 bases). Germline V gives CDR1 SGDLS, CDR2 YYNGEE. The ends were cut back, 0 bases at V and 4 bases at J, with 7 bases in the middle. This CDR3 region has 14 residues. CDR3 DNA: TGTGCCAGCAGCGTAGCGGCGGGCACCGGGGAGCTGTTTTTT. Amino acids: CASSVAAGTGELFF.

The chain uses TRBV6-4 and TRBJ2-2; 8 bases agree with TRBD1. V lost 4 bases to trimming and J lost 7 bases; unmatched junction nucleotides: 5. The CDR3 contains 14 residues. Germline values: CDR1 MRHNA, CDR2 SNTAGT. The CDR3 DNA reads TGTGCCAGCAGTGCGACAGGGGATGGCGGGGAGCTGTTTTTT. This codes for CASSATGDGGELFF.

This clone has just one count. The chain links TRBV2 to TRBJ2-7; TRBD1 might be the D (6 bases). Trimming shortened V by 3 bases and J by 7 bases, and 13 bases separated the two germline ends. Per the germline V gene, CDR1 is SNHLY and CDR2 is FYNNEI. The CDR3 contains 13 residues. CDR3 in amino acids: CASSDPGVGEQYV. The DNA for the CDR3 is TGTGCCAGCAGTGATCCAGGGGTTGGGGAGCAGTACGTC.

This chain connects TRBV27 to TRBJ1-6, with D possibly being TRBD1 (6 bases). Trimming took 6 bases from V and 7 from J, leaving 16 bases between them. The CDR3 sequence is 15 residues long. The V gene's germline CDR1 is MNHEY and CDR2 SMNVEV (reference sequence). The CDR3 is CASRLQQGLNSPLHF. CDR3 sequence (DNA): TGTGCCAGCAGGCTCCAACAGGGACTAAATTCACCCCTCCACTTT.

The chain couples TRBV30 to TRBJ1-5; D gene ambiguous. V gave up 0 bases and J gave up 4 bases, with 7 bases separating them. The length of the CDR3 is 13 residues. Germline V gene data show CDR1 as GTSNPN and CDR2 as SVGIG (reference sequence). The CDR3 loop is CAWSVGVNQPQHF. The DNA for the CDR3 is TGTGCCTGGAGTGTCGGAGTAAATCAGCCCCAGCATTTT. Complete variable domain (other parts from reference TRBV30 and TRBJ1-5): SQTIHQWPATLVQPVGSPLSLECTVEGTSNPNLYWYRQAAGRGLQLLFYSVGIGQISSEVPQNLSASRPQDRQFILSSKKLLLSDSGFYLCAWSVGVNQPQHFGDGTRLSIL.

J is TRBJ1-2 and V is TRBV28; 9 bases agree with TRBD1. This CDR3 has 15 amino acids. The germline CDR1 and CDR2 sequences are MDHEN and SYDVKM. V lost 6 bases, J lost 1 base, and 6 bases stayed unmatched. For the CDR3, the DNA is TGTGCCAGCAGAGCGGGGACAGGGAATAACTATGGCTACACCTTC. Amino acids: CASRAGTGNNYGYTF.

CDR3 sequence reads: CASSQKGQGGYGYTF. The CDR3 DNA sequence: TGTGCCAGCAGCCAGAAGGGACAGGGAGGATATGGCTACACCTTC. The chain combines TRBV4-2 with TRBJ1-2, with TRBD1 matching 9 bases. J gave up 5 bases and V 3 bases, and 7 bases lay outside the gene matches. The CDR3 covers 15 residues. Germline CDR1 is LGHNA and CDR2 is YNFKEQ.